A single T cell receptor (beta chain) is shown here with its context. Its antigen is as yet unknown. The data were taken from a study of T cell responses to AZD1222 COVID-19 vaccine. Study conclusions and caveats: Per reports, nearly half of all spike-specific TCRs target regions that are unmutated in variants. Distributed over spike, vaccine-associated CD4 TCRs predominated at 160-218 and 743-854. Donors were largely white British and mainly female; clonal diversity was possibly underestimated.

Libraries were prepared by immunoSEQ multiplex PCR; TCRdb keeps only in-frame clonotypes and omits some of them. The sample carries fewer than 110,000 clones, around 84% recorded once. Source: peripheral blood, taken on day 0 of AZD1222 vaccination. This clonotype was sampled from an adult in good health.

CDR3 sequence: CASSQVGTGNEQFF. CDR3 DNA sequence: TGCGCCAGCAGCCAAGTGGGGACAGGGAATGAGCAGTTCTTC. The chain uses TRBV4-1 and TRBJ2-1; 9 bases align to TRBD1. Per the germline V gene, CDR1 is MGHRA and CDR2 is YSYEKL. CDR3 length equals 14 residues. J gave up 7 bases and V 1 base, and 2 bases lay outside the gene matches.